The 14 T cell receptor beta chains given below trace back to one sample, sequenced in a study of T-cell memory formation after mild COVID-19. TCRdb passed the 5' RACE reads through MiXCR, listing each CDR3 protein once. The sample includes 400,000 to 500,000 distinct CDR3 sequences, 18% of them seen just once. The sequencing input was PBMCs or a T cell subset sorted from them (not recorded which). These receptors all stem from a man aged 18 to 30 who had mild COVID-19 (a few samples of this study predate the infection). Cell type and time point are not known.

This clonotype was detected once. The chain combines TRBV7-9 with TRBJ2-5; 10 bases line up with TRBD2. The CDR3 loop spans 15 amino acids. V dropped 4 bases and J dropped 1; count of bases not matched to a gene: 3. CDR1 and CDR2 (germline): SEHNR, FQNEAQ (reference sequence). CDR3 protein: CASSSLAGAQETQYF. DNA of the CDR3: TGTGCCAGCAGCTCCCTAGCGGGGGCCCAAGAGACCCAGTACTTC.

V usage is TRBV5-4 and J usage is TRBJ2-7; 8 bases agree with TRBD1. J lost 1 base, V lost 2 bases, and 5 bases had no gene match. The CDR3 sequence is 15 residues long. Germline-derived CDR1 and CDR2 are SGHNT and YYREEE (reference sequence). CDR3 coding DNA: TGTGCCAGCAGCTTCAGGACAGGGTCATCCTACGAGCAGTACTTC. Its protein is CASSFRTGSSYEQYF.

J is TRBJ1-1 and V is TRBV29-1; maybe TRBD1 (6 bases). V lost 7 bases, J lost 3 bases, and 15 bases lay in between. Germline-derived CDR1 and CDR2 are SQVTM and ANQGSEA. The CDR3 is 13 amino acids. CDR3: CSGTGFLDTEAFF. The CDR3 DNA sequence: TGCAGCGGTACAGGGTTTCTGGACACTGAAGCTTTCTTT.

The chain links TRBV6-6 to TRBJ2-6; 7 bases map to TRBD2. CDR3 length: 19 residues. CDR1 and CDR2 from the germline V gene are MNHNY and SVGAGI (reference sequence). V lost 6 bases to trimming and J lost 0 bases; unmatched junction nucleotides: 14. For the CDR3, the DNA is TGTGCCAGCAGCCCCTTACCTGGCAGGGAGGGCTCTGGGGCCAACGTCCTGACTTTC. Translated: CASSPLPGREGSGANVLTF.

The gene calls are TRBV7-2 and TRBJ2-3; no reliable D call. This CDR3 region has 13 residues. Deletions cut 4 bases from V and 4 bases from J, with 9 bases between. Germline V gene lookup returns CDR1 SGHTA and CDR2 FQGNSA. CDR3 loop: CASSSDEADTQYF. CDR3 coding DNA: TGTGCCAGCAGCTCTGACGAGGCAGATACGCAGTATTTT. The full variable domain, rest sourced from reference TRBV7-2 and TRBJ2-3, is GAGVSQSPSNKVTEKGKDVELRCDPISGHTALYWYRQSLGQGLEFLIYFQGNSAPDKSGLPSDRFSAERTGGSVSTLTIQRTQQEDSAVYLCASSSDEADTQYFGPGTRLTVL.

This clonotype was counted a few times. J is TRBJ2-7 and V is TRBV7-8; no firm D call. The CDR3 has 12 amino acids. V was cut by 3 bases and J by 4 bases, with 7 bases left in between. CDR1 is SGHVS, CDR2 FQNEAQ, per germline. The CDR3 protein is CASSFGSYEQYV. CDR3 DNA: TGTGCCAGCAGCTTCGGGTCTTACGAGCAGTACGTC.

This clonotype was counted many times. The V call is TRBV18, the J call TRBJ2-5; D is undetermined. The V and J ends lost 1 base and 5 bases respectively, with 14 bases between them. This CDR3 comprises 15 residues. Germline lookup yields CDR1 KGHSH and CDR2 LQKENI. The CDR3 coding sequence is TGTGCCAGCTCACCACGTACCAAAATCTGGGAGACCCAGTACTTC. This encodes CASSPRTKIWETQYF.

The chain couples TRBV12-3 or TRBV12-4 to TRBJ2-2; 12 nucleotides match TRBD1. J gave up 7 bases and V 4 bases, and 7 bases lay outside the gene matches. This CDR3 comprises 16 residues. The CDR3 bases are TGTGCCAGCAGTTCTTTCGGGACAGGGGGCTTCGGGGAGCTGTTTTTT. It specifies CASSSFGTGGFGELFF.

CDR3 DNA: TGCAGTGCTAGAGACCCGGGACTAGCAAGAACAGATACGCAGTATTTT. Amino acids: CSARDPGLARTDTQYF. V gene TRBV20-1 combines with J gene TRBJ2-3; 9 bases align to TRBD2. V was pared by 0 bases and J by 3 bases, with 7 bases of the junction left unmatched. This CDR3 region has 16 residues. Germline V gene lookup returns CDR1 DFQATT and CDR2 SNEGSKA (reference sequence).

In this sample, this clonotype turned up a few times. The V gene is TRBV12-3 or TRBV12-4, the J gene TRBJ2-2; 11 nucleotides line up with TRBD1. The CDR3 covers 18 residues. J gave up 2 bases and V 5 bases, and 10 bases lay outside the gene matches. The CDR3 is CASSGTGGVAANTGELFF. The CDR3 nucleotides are TGTGCCAGCAGTGGGACAGGGGGGGTAGCCGCCAACACCGGGGAGCTGTTTTTT.

The V call is TRBV28, the J call TRBJ1-4; D is possibly TRBD1 (5 bases). Germline values: CDR1 MDHEN, CDR2 SYDVKM. The CDR3 sequence is 14 residues long. V was clipped by 5 bases and J by 8 bases, with 15 bases between them. DNA of the CDR3: TGTGCCAGCAGTCCTCCCGGGGGAAGAGAAAAACTGTTTTTT. Encoded protein: CASSPPGGREKLFF.

The chain joins TRBV28 to TRBJ1-2; 7 bases match TRBD1. The CDR3 covers 13 residues. Losses at the gene ends were 9 bases for V and 8 bases for J; bases not matched to a gene: 12. Germline V gene lookup returns CDR1 MDHEN and CDR2 SYDVKM. The chain's CDR3 is CASRTGGPKGYTF. CDR3 in DNA: TGTGCCAGTAGGACAGGCGGTCCAAAGGGCTACACCTTC.

This clonotype was picked up many times. The chain employs TRBV7-9 and TRBJ1-5; perhaps TRBD1 as D (6 bases). This CDR3 contains 17 residues. Germline loops: CDR1 SEHNR, CDR2 FQNEAQ (reference sequence). V was trimmed by 1 base and J by 0 bases, leaving 13 bases between them. DNA for the CDR3: TGTGCCAGCAGCTTAGATAGGGGGGTGTATAGCAATCAGCCCCAGCATTTT. Translating it yields CASSLDRGVYSNQPQHF.

The chain couples TRBV5-1 to TRBJ2-2, with D possibly TRBD1 on 6 matching bases. CDR3 size: 15 residues. Germline V gives CDR1 SGHRS, CDR2 YFSETQ. The V end lost 0 bases, the J end lost 6 bases, and 12 bases lay between the germline ends. The chain's CDR3 is CASSLAGAGSGELFF. Written as DNA, the CDR3 is TGCGCCAGCAGCTTGGCAGGGGCAGGGTCCGGGGAGCTGTTTTTT.